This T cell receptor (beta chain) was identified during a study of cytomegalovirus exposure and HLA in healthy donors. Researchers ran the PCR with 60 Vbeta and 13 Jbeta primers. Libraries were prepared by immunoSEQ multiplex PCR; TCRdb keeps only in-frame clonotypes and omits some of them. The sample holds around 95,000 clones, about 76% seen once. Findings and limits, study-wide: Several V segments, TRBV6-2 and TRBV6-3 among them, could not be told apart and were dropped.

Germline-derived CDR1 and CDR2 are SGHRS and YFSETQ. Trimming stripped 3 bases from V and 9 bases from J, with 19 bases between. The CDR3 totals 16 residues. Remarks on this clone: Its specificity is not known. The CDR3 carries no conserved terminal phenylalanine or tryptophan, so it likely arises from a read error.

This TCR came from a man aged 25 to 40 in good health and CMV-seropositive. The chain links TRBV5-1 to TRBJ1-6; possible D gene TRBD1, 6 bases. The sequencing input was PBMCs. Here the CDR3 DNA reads TGCGCCAGCAGCTCGCAGACAGGCCGCGGGAGTTCACCCCTCCACCTT. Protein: CASSSQTGRGSSPLHL.